Listed here are 23 T cell receptor beta chains from one sample, sequenced in a study of regulatory T cells in long-lasting Graves disease. CDR3-region Arm-PCR and iRepertoire HTBI primers produced the TCR beta libraries. TCRdb ran MiXCR on the multiplex PCR reads and lists one entry per CDR3 protein. The repertoire holds around 500,000 distinct CDR3 sequences, with 15% to 20% as singletons. Described time point: newly diagnosed GD, antithyroid drugs for less than 3 months. TCR sequences were obtained from RNA taken from PBMCs. These sequences were also reported in another study, on T cells in Graves' hyperthyroidism and ophthalmopathy.

Material: peripheral blood mononuclear cells (PBMCs), obtained at new diagnosis, from a patient treated with antithyroid drugs. Every receptor here comes from a woman aged 35-60 years with Graves disease.

The V and J genes are TRBV12-3 or TRBV12-4 and TRBJ1-6; D possibly corresponds to TRBD1 (5 bases). The CDR3 is 13 residues long. The V end was cut by 2 bases, the J end by 9 bases, with 8 bases between. The CDR3 DNA is TGTGCCAGCAGTTTACGGGGGGTTTCACCCCTCCACTTT. It encodes CASSLRGVSPLHF.

This clonotype was counted ten times or more. The V call is TRBV20-1, the J call TRBJ1-2; D is unclear. The CDR3 is 13 residues long. V shed 3 bases and J shed 8 bases, with 16 bases lying between them. The germline V gene encodes CDR1 DFQATT and CDR2 SNEGSKA (reference sequence). As DNA, the CDR3 is TGCAGTGCTAGGGACCCCGGGGTAGGAGGCTACACCTTC. Amino acid sequence: CSARDPGVGGYTF.

This clonotype was seen ten or more times. The chain recombines TRBV7-3 with TRBJ2-3, with D possibly matching TRBD1 (6 bases). The CDR3 length is 15 residues. Germline V gene lookup returns CDR1 SGHTA and CDR2 FQGTGA. Trimming left V 5 bases short and J 2 bases short, with 14 bases between. The CDR3 spells CASSPSGQITDTQYF. The CDR3 nucleotides are TGTGCCAGCAGCCCGTCGGGACAAATCACAGATACGCAGTATTTT.

This chain uses TRBV7-9 with TRBJ1-1, with D unclear. CDR3 length equals 14 residues. Germline V gene sequence: CDR1 SEHNR, CDR2 FQNEAQ (reference sequence). Trimming left V 8 bases short and J 0 bases short, with 13 bases between. Here the CDR3 DNA reads TGTGCCAGCGCCACTAGTGCCATGAACACTGAAGCTTTCTTT. This encodes CASATSAMNTEAFF.

The sample holds many counts of this clonotype. The gene calls are TRBV7-6 and TRBJ2-5; 8 bases align to TRBD2. V gave up 7 bases and J gave up 3 bases; unmatched junction bases: 10. This CDR3 comprises 15 residues. The V gene's germline CDR1 is SGHVS and CDR2 FNYEAQ. CDR3 region: CASTYRETSEETQYF. As DNA, the CDR3 is TGTGCCAGCACCTATAGAGAGACTAGCGAAGAGACCCAGTACTTC. The full variable domain, with the rest looked up from reference TRBV7-6 and TRBJ2-5, is GAGVSQSPRYKVTKRGQDVALRCDPISGHVSLYWYRQALGQGPEFLTYFNYEAQQDKSGLPNDRFSAERPEGSISTLTIQRTEQRDSAMYRCASTYRETSEETQYFGPGTRLLVL.

CDR3 sequence reads: CASKGGTGELFF. The CDR3 coding sequence is TGTGCCAGTAAGGGGGGAACCGGGGAGCTGTTTTTT. The J gene is TRBJ2-2, the V gene TRBV19; TRBD1 or TRBD2 may be the D gene (6 bases each). V lost 7 bases and J lost 5, with 8 bases in between. Germline assignment: CDR1 LNHDA and CDR2 SQIVND (reference sequence). This CDR3 has 12 residues.

This clonotype occurred many times. The chain carries TRBV12-3 or TRBV12-4 and TRBJ1-5, with 7 bases aligning to TRBD1. The CDR3 runs 14 residues. Trimming took 6 bases from V and 2 from J; bases not matched to a gene: 4. DNA of the CDR3: TGTGCCAGCAGCCAGGGACAGCGCAATCAGCCCCAGCATTTT. Translation gives CASSQGQRNQPQHF.

The CDR3 sequence is CASSFQGGDGYTF. The DNA of the CDR3 is TGTGCCAGCAGCTTCCAGGGCGGCGATGGCTACACCTTC. The rearrangement links TRBV7-9 to TRBJ1-2; D perhaps matches TRBD1 (5 bases). Trimming pared 3 bases from V and 6 bases from J, leaving 11 bases between. The CDR3 covers 13 residues. Germline V gene sequence: CDR1 SEHNR, CDR2 FQNEAQ (reference sequence).

The sample holds a few counts of this clonotype. The J gene is TRBJ2-1, the V gene TRBV20-1, with TRBD2 matching over 12 bases. The V gene's germline CDR1 is DFQATT and CDR2 SNEGSKA (reference sequence). This CDR3 contains 17 residues. Trimming removed 3 bases from V and 7 bases from J; junction bases left unmatched: 13. This chain's CDR3 is CSARDTVLAGGQNEQFF. The CDR3, as DNA: TGCAGTGCTAGGGACACGGTGCTAGCGGGGGGGCAAAATGAGCAGTTCTTC.

The chain has TRBV20-1 and TRBJ1-1, with 7 bases lining up with TRBD1. With V trimmed by 4 bases and J by 4 bases, 9 bases remained unmatched. The CDR3 totals 14 residues. Per the germline V gene, CDR1 is DFQATT and CDR2 is SNEGSKA (reference sequence). CDR3 in DNA: TGCAGTGCTACACGAGGGGGCGGGGGCACTGAAGCTTTCTTT. Translating gives CSATRGGGGTEAFF.

The chain carries TRBV28 and TRBJ2-6, with D unclear. V was cut by 4 bases and J by 1 base, with 8 bases left in between. The germline V gene has CDR1 MDHEN and CDR2 SYDVKM. The length of the CDR3 is 15 residues. CDR3 DNA sequence: TGTGCCAGCAGTTATGGAGTTTCTGGGGCCAACGTCCTGACTTTC. This sequence encodes CASSYGVSGANVLTF.

This clonotype was observed at least ten times. The rearrangement links TRBV6-4 to TRBJ1-1; TRBD1 might be the D (5 bases). CDR1 and CDR2 (germline): MRHNA, SNTAGT. V lost 5 bases and J 0 bases, leaving 10 bases between the germline ends. This CDR3 has 14 residues. CDR3 DNA: TGTGCCAGCAGTATAGACAGCATGAACACTGAAGCTTTCTTT. This codes for CASSIDSMNTEAFF.

The V call is TRBV5-1, the J call TRBJ2-5; D is uncertain. Trimming cost V 5 bases and J 5 bases, with 16 bases left between them. This CDR3 spans 14 amino acids. Germline V gene data show CDR1 as SGHRS and CDR2 as YFSETQ. CDR3 sequence (DNA): TGCGCCAGCAGTTGGGGTGTGGCCAGCGAGACCCAGTACTTC. Translation gives CASSWGVASETQYF.

This clonotype came up many times. V usage is TRBV6-1 and J usage is TRBJ2-2; no reliable D call. The CDR3 covers 12 residues. Trimming left V 8 bases short and J 2 bases short, with 6 bases between. The germline gives CDR1 MNHNS, CDR2 SASEGT. CDR3 protein: CASRHNTGELFF. The CDR3 region has the DNA TGTGCCAGCCGCCATAACACCGGGGAGCTGTTTTTT.

The chain combines TRBV2 with TRBJ1-2, with a possible D match to TRBD1 (5 bases). V gave up 10 bases and J gave up 4 bases, with 13 bases separating them. The CDR3 has 12 amino acids. Germline V gene sequence: CDR1 SNHLY, CDR2 FYNNEI. CDR3 region: CATQGLSYGYTF. CDR3 nucleotides: TGTGCCACCCAGGGTCTTTCCTATGGCTACACCTTC.

This clonotype came up a few times. The V gene is TRBV10-3, the J gene TRBJ2-7; TRBD1 might be the D (6 bases). V gave up 10 bases and J gave up 5 bases, with 12 bases separating them. The CDR3 is 11 residues long. Germline values: CDR1 ENHRY, CDR2 SYGVKD. The CDR3 coding sequence is TGTGCCACCGGAGACAGGCACGAGCAGTACTTC. Residues: CATGDRHEQYF.

This clonotype has just one count. DNA of the CDR3: TGCGCCAGCAGCCAAGATACGGGGGATTTCCCTCGGGAGCAGTACTTC. It codes for CASSQDTGDFPREQYF. V and J are TRBV4-1 and TRBJ2-7, with D maybe TRBD2 (6 bases). The CDR3 runs to 16 residues. V dropped 0 bases and J dropped 7 bases, with 19 bases sitting between them. Germline V gene data show CDR1 as MGHRA and CDR2 as YSYEKL.

V usage is TRBV19 and J usage is TRBJ1-2, with D maybe TRBD1 (5 bases). The CDR3 length is 16 residues. CDR1 LNHDA and CDR2 SQIVND come from the germline V gene (reference sequence). Trimming cost V 6 bases and J 4 bases, with 21 bases left between them. The CDR3 DNA is TGTGCCAGTAGCCTCAAGTACAAGGGGCCTTTCTATGGCTACACCTTC. Its protein product is CASSLKYKGPFYGYTF.

V is TRBV5-1 and J is TRBJ2-2; D is undetermined. CDR3 length: 15 amino acids. Per the germline V gene, CDR1 is SGHRS and CDR2 is YFSETQ. The germline V and J ends were trimmed by 0 bases and 4 bases, with 10 bases remaining between them. CDR3 sequence (DNA): TGCGCCAGCAGCTTGGAAGGGCCGGGCACCGGGGAGCTGTTTTTT. Encoded protein: CASSLEGPGTGELFF.

This clonotype was detected a few times. The chain couples TRBV4-2 to TRBJ2-7, with 8 nucleotides matching TRBD1. The V and J ends lost 3 bases and 6 bases, in that order; junction bases with no gene match: 10. Germline V gene sequence: CDR1 LGHNA, CDR2 YNFKEQ. The CDR3 extends over 15 amino acids. CDR3 region: CASSHEQGEHLEQYF. CDR3 sequence (DNA): TGTGCCAGCAGCCATGAACAGGGGGAGCATCTCGAGCAGTACTTC.

This clonotype was detected only a few times. The chain joins TRBV2 to TRBJ2-5, with 8 positions matching TRBD1. The CDR3 sequence is 13 residues long. The V gene's germline CDR1 is SNHLY and CDR2 FYNNEI. After removal of 5 bases from V and 5 bases from J, the junction contained 4 bases not matched to a gene. The CDR3 region has the DNA TGTGCCAGCAGTTTGGACAGGGCTGAGACCCAGTACTTC. Amino acid sequence: CASSLDRAETQYF.

CDR3 sequence: CASSSEAQGNQPQHF. The CDR3 nucleotides read TGTGCCAGCAGCTCAGAGGCACAGGGTAATCAGCCCCAGCATTTT. The V and J genes are TRBV7-2 and TRBJ1-5; D may be TRBD1 (6 bases). Between the trimmed V and J ends, which lost 4 bases and 4 bases, there was a span of 14 bases. The germline V gene has CDR1 SGHTA and CDR2 FQGNSA. The length of the CDR3 is 15 residues. Using reference TRBV7-2 and TRBJ1-5 for the parts outside the CDR3, the full variable domain is GAGVSQSPSNKVTEKGKDVELRCDPISGHTALYWYRQSLGQGLEFLIYFQGNSAPDKSGLPSDRFSAERTGGSVSTLTIQRTQQEDSAVYLCASSSEAQGNQPQHFGDGTRLSIL.

The chain couples TRBV25-1 to TRBJ2-3; TRBD2 agrees at 9 bases. The J call may be faulty, since TRBJ2-1 better matches the DNA end. Germline V gene sequence: CDR1 MGHDK, CDR2 SYGVNS. The CDR3 spans 12 residues. CDR3 in amino acids: CASTTSGNEQFF. The CDR3 coding sequence is TGTGCCAGCACGACTAGCGGCAATGAGCAGTTCTTC.